This T cell receptor beta chain was observed in a study of T cells after posttransplantation cyclophosphamide. General study results and limits: TRB overlap between skin or GI tissue T cells and blood was limited.

Libraries were prepared by immunoSEQ multiplex PCR; TCRdb keeps only in-frame clonotypes and omits some of them. Here the sample spans about 43,000 clones, 80% to 95% being singletons. This CDR3 spans 15 amino acids. The V gene's germline CDR1 is SGHNT and CDR2 YYREEE (reference sequence). Trimming removed 1 base from V and 4 bases from J; junction bases left unmatched: 6. Treatment was busulfan-fludarabine conditioning, a marrow graft, and cyclophosphamide on days +3 and +4. On this clone: Its antigen is currently unknown.

The specimen comprised PBMCs, sampled roughly 59 days after allogeneic stem cell transplant with posttransplant cyclophosphamide. The chain combines TRBV5-4 with TRBJ2-3; the match to TRBD1 covers 7 bases. The sequence was collected from a male patient between 55 and 70 years old who received an allogeneic stem cell transplant from a related donor and was CMV-positive. The graft donor may be the source of some T cells. The CDR3, as DNA: TGTGCCAGCAGCTTGCGTACAGGGGTGGCAGATACGCAGTATTTT. It translates to CASSLRTGVADTQYF.